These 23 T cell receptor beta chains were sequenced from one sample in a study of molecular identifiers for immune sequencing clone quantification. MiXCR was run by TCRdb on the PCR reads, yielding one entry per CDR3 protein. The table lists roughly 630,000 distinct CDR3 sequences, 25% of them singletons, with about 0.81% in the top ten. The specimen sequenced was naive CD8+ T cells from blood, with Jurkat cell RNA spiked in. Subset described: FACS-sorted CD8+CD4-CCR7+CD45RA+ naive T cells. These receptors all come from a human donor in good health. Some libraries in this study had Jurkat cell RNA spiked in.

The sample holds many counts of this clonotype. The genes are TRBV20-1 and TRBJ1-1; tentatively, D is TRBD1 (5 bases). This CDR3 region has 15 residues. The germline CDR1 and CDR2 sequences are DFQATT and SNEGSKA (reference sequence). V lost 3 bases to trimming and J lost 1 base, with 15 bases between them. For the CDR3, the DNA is TGCAGTGCTAGCCCCTCCGGGACCGAGAACACTGAAGCTTTCTTT. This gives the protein CSASPSGTENTEAFF.

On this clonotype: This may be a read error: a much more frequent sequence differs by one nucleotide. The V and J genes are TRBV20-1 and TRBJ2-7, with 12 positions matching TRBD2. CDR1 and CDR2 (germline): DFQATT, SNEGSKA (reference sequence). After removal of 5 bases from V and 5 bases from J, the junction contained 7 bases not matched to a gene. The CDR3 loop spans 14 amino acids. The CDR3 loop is CSAPWTSGTHEQYF. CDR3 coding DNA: TGCAGTGCTCCGTGGACTAGCGGGACCCACGAGCAGTACTTC.

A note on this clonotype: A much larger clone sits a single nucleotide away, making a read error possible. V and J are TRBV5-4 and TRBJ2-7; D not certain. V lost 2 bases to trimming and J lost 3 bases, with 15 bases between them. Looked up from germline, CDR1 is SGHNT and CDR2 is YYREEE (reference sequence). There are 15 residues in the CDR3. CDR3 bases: TGTGCCAGCAGCTTAGGCTGGTGGCCTAGCTACGAGCAGTACTTC. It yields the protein CASSLGWWPSYEQYF.

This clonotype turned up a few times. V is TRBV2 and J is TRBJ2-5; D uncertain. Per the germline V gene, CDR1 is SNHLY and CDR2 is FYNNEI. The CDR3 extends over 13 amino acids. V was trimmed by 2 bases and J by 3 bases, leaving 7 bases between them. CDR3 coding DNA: TGTGCCAGCAGTGAATTGCAGAAAGAGACCCAGTACTTC. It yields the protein CASSELQKETQYF.

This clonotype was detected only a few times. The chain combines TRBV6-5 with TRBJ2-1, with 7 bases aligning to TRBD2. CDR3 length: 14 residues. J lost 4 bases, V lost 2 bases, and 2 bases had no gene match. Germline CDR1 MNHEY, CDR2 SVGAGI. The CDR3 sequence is CASSYGTTYNEQFF. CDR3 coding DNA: TGTGCCAGCAGTTACGGGACTACATACAATGAGCAGTTCTTC.

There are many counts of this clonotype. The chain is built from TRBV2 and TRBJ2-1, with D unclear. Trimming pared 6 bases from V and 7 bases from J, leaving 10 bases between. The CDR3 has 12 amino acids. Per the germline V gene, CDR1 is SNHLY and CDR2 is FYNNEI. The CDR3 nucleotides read TGTGCCAGCAGGGCACCGATAAATGAGCAGTTCTTC. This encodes CASRAPINEQFF. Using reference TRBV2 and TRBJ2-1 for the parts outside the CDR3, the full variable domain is EPEVTQTPSHQVTQMGQEVILRCVPISNHLYFYWYRQILGQKVEFLVSFYNNEISEKSEIFDDQFSVERPDGSNFTLKIRSTKLEDSAMYFCASRAPINEQFFGPGTRLTVL.

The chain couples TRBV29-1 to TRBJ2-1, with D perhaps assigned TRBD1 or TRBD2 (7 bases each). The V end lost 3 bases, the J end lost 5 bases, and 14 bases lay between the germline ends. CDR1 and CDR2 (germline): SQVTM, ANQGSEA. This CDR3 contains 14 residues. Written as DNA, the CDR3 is TGCAGCGTTGAGCGCAGGGGGAGGGACAATGAGCAGTTCTTC. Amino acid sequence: CSVERRGRDNEQFF.

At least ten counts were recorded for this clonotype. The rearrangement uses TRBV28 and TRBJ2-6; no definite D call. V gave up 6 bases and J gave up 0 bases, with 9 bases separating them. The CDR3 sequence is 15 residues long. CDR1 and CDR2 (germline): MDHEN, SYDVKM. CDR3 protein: CASRVQRSGANVLTF. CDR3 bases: TGTGCCAGCAGAGTACAGCGCTCTGGGGCCAACGTCCTGACTTTC.

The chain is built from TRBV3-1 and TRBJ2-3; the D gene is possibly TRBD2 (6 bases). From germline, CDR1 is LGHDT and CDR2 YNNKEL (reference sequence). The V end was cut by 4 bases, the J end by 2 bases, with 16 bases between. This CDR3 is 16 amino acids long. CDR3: CASSPYRDWPTDTQYF. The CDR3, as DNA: TGTGCCAGCAGCCCGTACCGGGACTGGCCCACAGATACGCAGTATTTT.

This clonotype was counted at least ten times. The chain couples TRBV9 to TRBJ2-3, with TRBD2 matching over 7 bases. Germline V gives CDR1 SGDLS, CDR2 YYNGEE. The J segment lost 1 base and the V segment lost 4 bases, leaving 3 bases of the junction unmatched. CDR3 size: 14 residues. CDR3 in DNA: TGTGCCAGCAGCCCAACTAGCGGCACAGATACGCAGTATTTT. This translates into CASSPTSGTDTQYF.

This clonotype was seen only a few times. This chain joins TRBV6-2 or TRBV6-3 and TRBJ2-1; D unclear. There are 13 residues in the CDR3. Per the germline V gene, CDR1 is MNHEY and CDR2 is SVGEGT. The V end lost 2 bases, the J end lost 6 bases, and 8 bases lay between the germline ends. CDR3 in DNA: TGTGCCAGCAGTTACGGGCCTCTCAATGAGCAGTTCTTC. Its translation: CASSYGPLNEQFF.

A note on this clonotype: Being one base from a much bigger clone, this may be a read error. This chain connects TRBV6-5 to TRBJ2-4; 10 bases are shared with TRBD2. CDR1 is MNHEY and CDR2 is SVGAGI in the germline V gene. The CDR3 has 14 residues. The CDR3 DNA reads TGTGCCAGCAGAAGCGGGGGGGGGAAAAGCATTCAGTACTTC. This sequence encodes CASRSGGGKSIQYF.

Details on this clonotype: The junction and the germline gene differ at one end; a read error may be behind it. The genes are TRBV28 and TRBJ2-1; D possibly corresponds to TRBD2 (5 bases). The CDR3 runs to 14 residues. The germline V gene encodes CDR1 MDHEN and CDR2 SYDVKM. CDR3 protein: CASRSTGSYDEQFF. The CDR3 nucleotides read TGTGCCAGCAGGTCCACGGGGTCCTACGATGAGCAGTTCTTC.

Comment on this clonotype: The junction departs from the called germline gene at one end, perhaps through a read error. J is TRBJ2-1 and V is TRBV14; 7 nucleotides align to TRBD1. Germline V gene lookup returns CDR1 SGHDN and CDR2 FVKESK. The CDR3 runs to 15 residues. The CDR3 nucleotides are TGTGCCAGCAACCTTATGACAGGGCAGGCGGATGAGCTGTTCTTC. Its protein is CASNLMTGQADELFF.

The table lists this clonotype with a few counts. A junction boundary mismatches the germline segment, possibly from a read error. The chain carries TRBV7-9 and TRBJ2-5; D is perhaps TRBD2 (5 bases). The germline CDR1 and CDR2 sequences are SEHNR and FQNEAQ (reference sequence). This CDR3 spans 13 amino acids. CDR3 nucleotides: TGTGCCAGCGGAGAGACTATCCAAGAGCCCCAGTACTTC. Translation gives CASGETIQEPQYF. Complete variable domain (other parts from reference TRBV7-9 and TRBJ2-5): DTGVSQNPRHKITKRGQNVTFRCDPISEHNRLYWYRQTLGQGPEFLTYFQNEAQLEKSRLLSDRFSAERPKGSFSTLEIQRTEQGDSAMYLCASGETIQEPQYFGPGTRLLVL.

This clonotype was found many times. The CDR3 bases are TGCAGCGTTGAAGACTGGACTAGCGGGGAAGGGGAGCAGTACTTC. The encoded protein is CSVEDWTSGEGEQYF. The chain employs TRBV29-1 and TRBJ2-7; 12 nucleotides align to TRBD2. This CDR3 is 15 amino acids long. V was clipped by 0 bases and J by 7 bases; unmatched bases: 7. CDR1 SQVTM and CDR2 ANQGSEA come from the germline V gene.

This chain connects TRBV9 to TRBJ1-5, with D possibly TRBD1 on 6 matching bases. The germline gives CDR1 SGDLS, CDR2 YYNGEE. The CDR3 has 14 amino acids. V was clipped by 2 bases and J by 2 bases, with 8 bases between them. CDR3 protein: CASSVGHGNQPQHF. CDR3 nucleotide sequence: TGTGCCAGCAGCGTGGGACACGGCAATCAGCCCCAGCATTTT. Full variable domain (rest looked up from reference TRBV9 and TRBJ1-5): DSGVTQTPKHLITATGQRVTLRCSPRSGDLSVYWYQQSLDQGLQFLIQYYNGEERAKGNILERFSAQQFPDLHSELNLSSLELGDSALYFCASSVGHGNQPQHFGDGTRLSIL.

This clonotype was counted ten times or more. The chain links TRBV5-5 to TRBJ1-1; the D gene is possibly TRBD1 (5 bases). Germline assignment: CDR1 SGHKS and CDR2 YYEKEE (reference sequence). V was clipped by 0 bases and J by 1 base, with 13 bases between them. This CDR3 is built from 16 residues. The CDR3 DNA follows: TGTGCCAGCAGCTTGGTTCAGGGACCGGGGAACACTGAAGCTTTCTTT. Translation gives CASSLVQGPGNTEAFF.

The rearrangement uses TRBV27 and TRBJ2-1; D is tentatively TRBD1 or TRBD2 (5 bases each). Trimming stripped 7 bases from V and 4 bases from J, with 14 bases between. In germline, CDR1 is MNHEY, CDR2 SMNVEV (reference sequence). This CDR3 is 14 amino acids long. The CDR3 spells CASTSLGVYNEQFF. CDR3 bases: TGTGCCAGCACCTCCCTGGGGGTATACAATGAGCAGTTCTTC.

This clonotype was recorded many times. The CDR3 nucleotides read TGTGCCAGCAGTTCGACTCTAACACCTGGGGAGCTGTTTTTT. It translates to CASSSTLTPGELFF. The chain carries TRBV12-3 or TRBV12-4 and TRBJ2-2, with unresolved D. Deletions cut 4 bases from V and 8 bases from J, with 14 bases between. This CDR3 comprises 14 residues.

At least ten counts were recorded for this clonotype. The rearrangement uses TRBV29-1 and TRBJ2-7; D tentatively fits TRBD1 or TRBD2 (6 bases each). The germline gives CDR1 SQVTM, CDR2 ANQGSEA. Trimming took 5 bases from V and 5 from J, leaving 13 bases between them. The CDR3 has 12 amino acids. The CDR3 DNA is TGCAGCGTTAACACAGGGAGGAACGAGCAGTACTTC. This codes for CSVNTGRNEQYF.

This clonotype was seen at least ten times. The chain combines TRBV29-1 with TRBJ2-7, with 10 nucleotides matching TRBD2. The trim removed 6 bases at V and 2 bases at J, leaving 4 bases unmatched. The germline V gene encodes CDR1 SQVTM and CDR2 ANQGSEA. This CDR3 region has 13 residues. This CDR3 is CSVGLADPYEQYF. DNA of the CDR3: TGCAGCGTAGGACTAGCGGATCCCTACGAGCAGTACTTC.

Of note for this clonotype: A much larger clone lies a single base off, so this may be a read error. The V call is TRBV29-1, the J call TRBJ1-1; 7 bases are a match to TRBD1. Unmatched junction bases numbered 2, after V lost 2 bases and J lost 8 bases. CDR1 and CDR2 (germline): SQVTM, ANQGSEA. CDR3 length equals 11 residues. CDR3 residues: CSVELDREAFF. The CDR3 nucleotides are TGCAGCGTTGAATTGGACAGGGAAGCTTTCTTT.